The 7 T cell receptor beta chains given below trace back to one sample, sequenced in a study of human T cells and chemical hapten exposure. MiXCR was run by TCRdb on the RACE reads, yielding one entry per CDR3 protein. The table lists around 350,000 distinct CDR3 sequences, 5% to 6.5% of them singletons. Described time point: pre-sensitization, week 0. Treatment specified: therapeutic diphenylcyclopropenone sensitization with weekly scalp DPC. Sequences were derived from whole blood, sampled in connection with sensitization to the hapten diphenylcyclopropenone (DPC). The receptor set was obtained from a woman aged 18-29 years with alopecia areata. Some clones in this sample may be carry-over from other donors' samples.

This clonotype occurred many times. V is TRBV11-1 and J is TRBJ2-3; possible D gene TRBD2, 7 bases. Trimming removed 3 bases at V and 2 bases at J, with 12 bases between. Germline V CDR1 and CDR2: SGHAT, FQDESV (reference sequence). This CDR3 is 15 amino acids long. In DNA form, the CDR3 reads TGTGCCAGCAGCTTCGGCGGGGGCCCCACAGATACGCAGTATTTT. This sequence encodes CASSFGGGPTDTQYF.

V usage is TRBV7-9 and J usage is TRBJ1-1; D is possibly TRBD1 (5 bases). The germline V and J ends were trimmed by 8 bases and 7 bases, with 11 bases remaining between them. This CDR3 has 11 residues. Germline CDR1 reads SEHNR; CDR2 reads FQNEAQ (reference sequence). The CDR3: CASRGGFEAFF. For the CDR3, the DNA is TGTGCCAGCCGGGGGGGATTTGAAGCTTTCTTT.

This clonotype was counted at least ten times. J is TRBJ1-1 and V is TRBV7-2, with 7 bases lining up with TRBD1. Germline assignment: CDR1 SGHTA and CDR2 FQGNSA. Trimming took 5 bases from V and 7 from J; bases not matched to a gene: 10. This CDR3 is 14 amino acids long. The CDR3: CASSPTGSGGEAFF. CDR3 DNA sequence: TGTGCCAGCAGCCCCACGGGGTCAGGGGGTGAAGCTTTCTTT.

The sample holds a few counts of this clonotype. The chain has TRBV9 and TRBJ2-1; the match to TRBD2 covers 12 bases. V shed 4 bases, J shed 3 bases, and the junction held 8 bases outside the gene matches. The CDR3 sequence is 17 residues long. Germline assignment: CDR1 SGDLS and CDR2 YYNGEE. CDR3 DNA: TGTGCCAGCAGCTCCACTACTAGCGGGGGGATCTACAATGAGCAGTTCTTC. Amino acid sequence: CASSSTTSGGIYNEQFF.

This clonotype has at least ten counts. The V call is TRBV5-1, the J call TRBJ2-1, with 12 bases identical to TRBD2. V dropped 2 bases and J dropped 6; count of bases not matched to a gene: 3. This CDR3 is 15 amino acids long. Germline CDR1 is SGHRS and CDR2 is YFSETQ. The CDR3 is CASSLGLAGRNEQFF. In DNA form, the CDR3 reads TGCGCCAGCAGCTTAGGACTAGCGGGGCGCAATGAGCAGTTCTTC.

This clonotype was observed at least ten times. This chain uses TRBV15 with TRBJ1-6, with unresolved D. There are 18 residues in the CDR3. In germline, CDR1 is LNHNV, CDR2 YYDKDF (reference sequence). V lost 0 bases and J 0 bases, leaving 12 bases between the germline ends. In DNA form, the CDR3 reads TGTGCCACCAGCAGAGAAGTCGAGGCAGCCTCCTATAATTCACCCCTCCACTTT. Protein sequence: CATSREVEAASYNSPLHF.

The sample holds a few counts of this clonotype. V and J are TRBV20-1 and TRBJ2-1; 8 nucleotides line up with TRBD2. V lost 5 bases and J lost 7; bases outside the gene matches: 13. Germline values: CDR1 DFQATT, CDR2 SNEGSKA (reference sequence). The CDR3 is made up of 15 amino acids. The CDR3, as DNA: TGCAGTGCTCAAATCGGGGGGGGCCCTAATAATGAGCAGTTCTTC. It specifies CSAQIGGGPNNEQFF.